The source of this T cell receptor (beta chain) is a study of T cells in women clearing cervical HPV infection. Study-wide context: Women with histologically confirmed HPV16-related CIN3 or worse, 2 with invasive cancer, served as cases. Case blood was drawn when the lesion was first found; control blood after infection became undetectable. Points from the study as a whole: TRBV6-7 abundance was lower in cases than controls (around 0.11% versus 0.15%). Repertoire richness, not evenness, was significantly elevated in CIN3+ cases versus controls.

Sequenced by immunoSEQ multiplex PCR; TCRdb stores in-frame clones only, minus some. This repertoire includes about 46,000 clones. There are 15 residues in the CDR3. The germline gives CDR1 SGHTA, CDR2 FQGNSA. Comments on this clone: Its antigen remains unknown. The CDR3 goes on 3 residues after the read ends, and that part is filled in from the germline J gene.

The chain couples TRBV7-2 to TRBJ1-2; TRBD1 might be the D (5 bases). The TCR originated in a woman aged 18 to 75 with a cervical HPV16 infection that either progressed to CIN3+ or cleared (not recorded which). The sequenced material came from blood buffy coat. This CDR3 reads CASSYGAGPYNDYTF. CDR3 DNA, as far as it was read: TGTGCCAGCAGCTATGGAGCGGGGCCATACAATGAC. Based on the CDR3 plus reference TRBV7-2 and TRBJ1-2, the full variable domain is GAGVSQSPSNKVTEKGKDVELRCDPISGHTALYWYRQSLGQGLEFLIYFQGNSAPDKSGLPSDRFSAERTGGSVSTLTIQRTQQEDSAVYLCASSYGAGPYNDYTFGSGTRLTVV.